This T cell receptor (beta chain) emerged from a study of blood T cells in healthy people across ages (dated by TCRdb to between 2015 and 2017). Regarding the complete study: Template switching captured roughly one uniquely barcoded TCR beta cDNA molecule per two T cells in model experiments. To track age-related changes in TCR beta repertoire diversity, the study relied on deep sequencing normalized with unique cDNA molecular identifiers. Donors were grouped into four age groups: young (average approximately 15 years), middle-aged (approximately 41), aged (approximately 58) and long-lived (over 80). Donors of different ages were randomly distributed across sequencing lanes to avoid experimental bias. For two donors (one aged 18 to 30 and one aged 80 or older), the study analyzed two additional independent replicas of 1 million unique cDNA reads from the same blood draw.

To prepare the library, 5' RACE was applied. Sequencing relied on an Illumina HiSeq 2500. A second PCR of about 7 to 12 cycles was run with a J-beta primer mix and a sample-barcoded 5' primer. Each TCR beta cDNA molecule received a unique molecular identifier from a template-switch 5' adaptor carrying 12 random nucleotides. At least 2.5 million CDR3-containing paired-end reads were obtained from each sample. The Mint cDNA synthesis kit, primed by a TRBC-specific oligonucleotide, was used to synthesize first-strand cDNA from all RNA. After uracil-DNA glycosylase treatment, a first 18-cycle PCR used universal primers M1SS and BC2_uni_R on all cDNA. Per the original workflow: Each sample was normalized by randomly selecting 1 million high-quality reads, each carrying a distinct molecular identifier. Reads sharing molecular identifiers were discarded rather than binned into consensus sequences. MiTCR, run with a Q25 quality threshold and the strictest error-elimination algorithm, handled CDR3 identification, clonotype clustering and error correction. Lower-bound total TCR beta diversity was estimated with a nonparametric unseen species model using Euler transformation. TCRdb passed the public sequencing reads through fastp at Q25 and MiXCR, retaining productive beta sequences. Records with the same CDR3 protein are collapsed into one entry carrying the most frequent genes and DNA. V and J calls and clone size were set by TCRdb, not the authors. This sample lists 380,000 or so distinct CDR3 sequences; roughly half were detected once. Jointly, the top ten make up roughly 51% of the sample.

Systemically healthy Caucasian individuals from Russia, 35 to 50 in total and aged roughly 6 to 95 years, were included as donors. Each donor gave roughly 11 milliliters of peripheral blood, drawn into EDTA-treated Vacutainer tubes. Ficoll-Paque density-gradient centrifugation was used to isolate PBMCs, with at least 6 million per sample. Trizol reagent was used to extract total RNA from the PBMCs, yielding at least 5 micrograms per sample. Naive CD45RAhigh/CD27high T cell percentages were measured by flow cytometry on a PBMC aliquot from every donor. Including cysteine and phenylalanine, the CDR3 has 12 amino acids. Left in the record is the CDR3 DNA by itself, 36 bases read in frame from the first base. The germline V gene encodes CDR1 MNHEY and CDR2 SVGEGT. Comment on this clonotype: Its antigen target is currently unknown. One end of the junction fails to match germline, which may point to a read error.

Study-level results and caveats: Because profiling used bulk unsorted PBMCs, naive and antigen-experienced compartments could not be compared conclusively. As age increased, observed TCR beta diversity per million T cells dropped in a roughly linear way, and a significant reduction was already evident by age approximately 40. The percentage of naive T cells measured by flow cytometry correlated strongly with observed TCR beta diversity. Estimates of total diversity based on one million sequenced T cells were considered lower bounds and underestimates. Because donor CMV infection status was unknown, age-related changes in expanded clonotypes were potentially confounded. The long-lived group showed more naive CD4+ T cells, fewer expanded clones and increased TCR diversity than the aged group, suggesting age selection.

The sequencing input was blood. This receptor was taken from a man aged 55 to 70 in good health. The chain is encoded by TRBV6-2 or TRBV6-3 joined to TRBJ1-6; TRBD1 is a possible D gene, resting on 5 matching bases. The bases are TGTGCCTGCAGTTCCCCGGCCGGGGCGATCCACTTT. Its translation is CACSSPAGAIHF.